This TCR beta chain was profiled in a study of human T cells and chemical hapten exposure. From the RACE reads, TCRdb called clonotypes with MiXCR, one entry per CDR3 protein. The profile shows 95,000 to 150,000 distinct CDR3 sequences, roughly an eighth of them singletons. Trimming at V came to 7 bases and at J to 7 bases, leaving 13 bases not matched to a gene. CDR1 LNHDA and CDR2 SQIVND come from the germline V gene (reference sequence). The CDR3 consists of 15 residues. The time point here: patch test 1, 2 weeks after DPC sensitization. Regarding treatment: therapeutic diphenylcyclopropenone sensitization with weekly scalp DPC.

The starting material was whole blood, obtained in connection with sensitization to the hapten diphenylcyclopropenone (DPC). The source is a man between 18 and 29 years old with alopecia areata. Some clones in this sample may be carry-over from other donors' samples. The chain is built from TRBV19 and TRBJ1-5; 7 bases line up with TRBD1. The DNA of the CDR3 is TGTGCCAGTAACTCACCTGACAGGGTCGGACAGCCCCAGCATTTT. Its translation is CASNSPDRVGQPQHF.